These T cell receptor beta chains were read from a single sample in a study of CD8+ T cells in alopecia areata. Method: immunoSEQ multiplex PCR; TCRdb's copy keeps in-frame clones and lacks some. The sample yields 270,000 or so clones, roughly 50% seen once. The source material was CD4+ T cells sorted from blood, sampled at week 24, from a patient treated with tofacitinib. The receptors come from a human donor with alopecia areata. CDR3s include the opening cysteine and the closing phenylalanine or tryptophan. A D gene is named only where the DNA matches it firmly. Not every row has a clone size; where given, it reads once, few, many or a size class.

>NA|NA|TRBV4-2|TRBJ2-1
CASSQDAPSYNEQFF
TGTGCCAGCAGCCAAGATGCTCCTTCCTACAATGAGCAGTTCTTC
>NA|NA|TRBV4-1|TRBJ1-2
CASSQEGQGNYGYTF
TGCGCCAGCAGCCAAGAAGGTCAGGGGAACTATGGCTACACCTTC
>TRBD2|few|TRBV5-1|TRBJ2-2
CASSLGASGMNTGELFF
TGCGCCAGCAGCTTGGGCGCTAGCGGAATGAACACCGGGGAGCTGTTTTTT
>TRBD1|NA|TRBV15|TRBJ2-7
CATSRDRGPYEQYF
TGTGCCACCAGCAGAGACAGGGGGCCCTACGAGCAGTACTTC
>NA|once|TRBV2|TRBJ2-5
CASNLRSQYF
TGTGCCAGCAACCTCCGGTCCCAGTACTTC
>NA|NA|TRBV29-1|TRBJ2-5
CSMGTFQETQYF
TGCAGTATGGGGACTTTCCAAGAGACCCAGTACTTC
>NA|NA|TRBV4-2|TRBJ2-5
CASSQAPGPGETQYF
TGTGCCAGCAGCCAAGCACCGGGGCCGGGCGAGACCCAGTACTTC
>NA|NA|TRBV6-5|TRBJ1-4
CASSSLFLATNEKLFF
TGTGCCAGCAGTTCCCTTTTCCTTGCAACTAATGAAAAACTGTTTTTT
>NA|NA|TRBV7-9|TRBJ2-3
CASSFTSTLYTDTQYF
TGTGCCAGCAGCTTTACAAGCACGCTATACACAGATACGCAGTATTTT
>NA|NA|TRBV4-1|TRBJ2-5
CASNLQGLAQQTQYF
TGCGCCAGCAACTTACAGGGACTGGCACAGCAGACCCAGTACTTC
>NA|NA|TRBV23-1|TRBJ2-2
CASRKRGAESTGELFF
TGCGCCAGCAGAAAGAGGGGGGCGGAAAGCACCGGGGAGCTGTTTTTT
>TRBD1|once|TRBV10-3|TRBJ2-7
CAISESGTGPYEQYF
TGTGCCATCAGTGAGTCGGGGACAGGGCCCTACGAGCAGTACTTC
>TRBD2|NA|TRBV4-2|TRBJ2-5
CASSQRTSGVETQYF
TGTGCCAGCAGCCAACGGACTAGCGGGGTCGAGACCCAGTACTTC
>NA|NA|TRBV15|TRBJ2-6
CATSRDGGSGANVLTF
TGTGCCACCAGCAGAGATGGGGGCTCTGGGGCCAACGTCCTGACTTTC
>NA|NA|TRBV29-1|TRBJ2-6
CSVYGGSGANVLTF
TGCAGCGTTTACGGGGGCTCTGGGGCCAACGTCCTGACTTTC
>TRBD1|NA|TRBV29-1|TRBJ1-2
CSAELTGGGYGYTF
TGCAGCGCAGAACTAACAGGGGGCGGCTATGGCTACACCTTC
>NA|NA|TRBV19|TRBJ2-1
CASSFTRIVNNEQFF
TGTGCCAGTAGTTTCACCCGAATAGTAAACAATGAGCAGTTCTTC
>NA|NA|TRBV10-3|TRBJ1-2
CAIGGPYGYTF
TGTGCCATCGGGGGCCCCTATGGCTACACCTTC
>TRBD1|NA|TRBV7-3|TRBJ1-3
CASSRTGPPGNTIYF
TGTGCCAGCAGCAGGACAGGGCCCCCTGGAAACACCATATATTTT
>TRBD1|NA|TRBV10-3|TRBJ2-6
CAISRDRSSGANVLTF
TGTGCCATCAGCCGGGACAGATCCTCTGGGGCCAACGTCCTGACTTTC
>NA|NA|TRBV4-1|TRBJ1-2
CASSQGLVYTF
TGCGCCAGCAGCCAAGGCCTCGTCTACACCTTC
>NA|NA|TRBV29-1|TRBJ2-1
CSALDRPDGDEQFF
TGCAGCGCCCTAGATCGCCCGGATGGGGATGAGCAGTTCTTC
>NA|NA|TRBV29-1|TRBJ2-5
CSVGGLAAVMGTLRETQYF
TGCAGCGTTGGGGGGTTGGCGGCGGTTATGGGCACTCTTAGGGAGACCCAGTACTTC
>NA|NA|TRBV29-1|TRBJ1-1
CSVAPTRRTEAFF
TGCAGCGTTGCCCCCACACGTCGCACTGAAGCTTTCTTT